This TCR beta chain emerged from a study of T cell repertoires in aging, cancer and after chemotherapy. Looking at the study overall: Repeat sampling of healthy donors over several months to years showed clear clonal overlap.

Details on this clonotype: What it binds is unknown.

Study-wide findings and caveats: Untreated cancer patients had significantly lower blood TCR diversity than age-matched healthy donors. In healthy donors, age-related TCR diversity loss mainly reflected lost richness. Immunological memory after chemotherapy cannot be judged from the repertoire data.

The template was genomic DNA from peripheral blood, not RNA. Looked up from germline, CDR1 is KGHSH and CDR2 is LQKENI. The CDR3 has 17 residues. V gave up 3 bases and J gave up 0 bases; unmatched junction bases: 7. TRB rearrangements spanning V, D and J were amplified using mixed TRB-A/B primers. Each CDR3 protein is one row after TCRdb ran MiXCR on the multiplex PCR reads. The table shows about 12,000 distinct CDR3 sequences, with around 29% occurring only once. This TCR was recovered from a human donor in good health. The donor label of this sample is uncertain. The material sequenced was blood. The V call is TRBV18, the J call TRBJ2-7; the match to TRBD2 covers 11 bases. CDR3: CASSPATSGASSYEQYF. CDR3 coding DNA: TGTGCCAGCTCACCCGCGACTAGCGGGGCGAGCTCCTACGAGCAGTACTTC. The variable domain in full, with the rest retrieved from reference TRBV18 and TRBJ2-7, is NAGVMQNPRHLVRRRGQEARLRCSPMKGHSHVYWYRQLPEEGLKFMVYLQKENIIDESGMPKERFSAEFPKEGPSILRIQQVVRGDSAAYFCASSPATSGASSYEQYFGPGTRLTVT.